This T cell receptor (beta chain) came from a study of blood T cells in healthy people across ages. Overall study findings and caveats: When one million T cells were used, diversity estimates were thought to be underestimates. Per million T cells, TCR beta diversity dropped roughly linearly as age increased. Among long-lived donors, naive CD4+ cells were more numerous and diversity higher than in aged donors.

Trimming left V 1 base short and J 2 bases short, with 11 bases between. The CDR3 runs 15 residues. Germline loops: CDR1 SGHVS, CDR2 FQNEAQ. A second PCR of roughly 7 to 11 cycles used a sample-barcoded 5' primer and a J-beta primer mix. TCRdb re-derived calls from the 5' RACE reads in MiXCR, one entry per CDR3 protein. The repertoire holds approximately 810,000 distinct CDR3 sequences, with roughly 26% as singletons. Details on this clonotype: Its specificity is unknown.

The origin of this receptor is an elderly woman in good health. The sequencing input was blood. J is TRBJ1-2 and V is TRBV7-8; no clear D. This CDR3 is CASSLDGRRNYGYTF. In nucleotides, the CDR3 is TGTGCCAGCAGCTTAGACGGCAGGCGGAACTATGGCTACACCTTC.